The 26 T cell receptor beta chains listed next were all sequenced from one sample in a study of human thymus T cells. TCRdb's copy holds only in-frame clones and misses some; the assay was immunoSEQ multiplex PCR. The data show 45,000 to 75,000 clones, 85% to 95% seen once. The sequenced sample consisted of blood. Receptors were obtained from a boy less than two years old with a congenital heart defect but otherwise immunologically healthy.

The rearrangement joins TRBV7-9 to TRBJ2-4; a possible D gene is TRBD2 (5 bases). This CDR3 region has 15 residues. Trimming pared 8 bases from V and 5 bases from J, leaving 19 bases between. CDR1 is SEHNR and CDR2 is FQNEAQ in the germline V gene (reference sequence). The CDR3 spells CASGPGDLRENIQYF. CDR3 coding DNA: TGTGCCAGCGGCCCCGGTGACTTGCGGGAAAACATTCAGTACTTC.

The count of this clone is one. CDR3 protein: CASSLVYNEQFF. CDR3 DNA: TGTGCCAGCAGTTTAGTATACAATGAGCAGTTCTTC. The chain is built from TRBV28 and TRBJ2-1; D ambiguous. Germline CDR1 MDHEN, CDR2 SYDVKM. The CDR3 loop spans 12 amino acids. Deletions cut 2 bases from V and 4 bases from J, with 3 bases between.

The rearrangement joins TRBV5-4 to TRBJ1-2; a possible D gene is TRBD1 (5 bases). The germline V and J ends were trimmed by 1 base and 8 bases, with 18 bases remaining between them. The CDR3 is 15 amino acids. Germline values: CDR1 SGHNT, CDR2 YYREEE (reference sequence). The CDR3 region has the DNA TGTGCCAGCAGCTTGTATGGGTCAGGGTCTGTGGGCTACACCTTC. Its translation: CASSLYGSGSVGYTF.

The CDR3 protein is CASSLGQVHEQYF. In DNA, the CDR3 is TGTGCCAGCAGCTTAGGGCAGGTACACGAGCAGTACTTC. The chain couples TRBV7-9 to TRBJ2-7; no reliable D call. With 1 base removed from V and 5 bases from J, the gap between germline ends came to 9 bases. CDR1 is SEHNR, CDR2 FQNEAQ, per germline (reference sequence). The CDR3 is made up of 13 amino acids.

This clone was seen just once. The chain couples TRBV7-9 to TRBJ2-1, with 7 positions matching TRBD2. V lost 1 base to trimming and J lost 4 bases; unmatched junction nucleotides: 4. CDR1 and CDR2 from the germline V gene are SEHNR and FQNEAQ (reference sequence). The CDR3 runs 15 residues. In DNA form, the CDR3 reads TGTGCCAGCAGCTTAGTGACGGGGGGATACAATGAGCAGTTCTTC. As protein: CASSLVTGGYNEQFF.

The chain has TRBV19 and TRBJ2-1; 8 bases match TRBD2. Per germline, CDR1 LNHDA and CDR2 SQIVND (reference sequence). The CDR3 runs to 16 residues. With 5 bases clipped from V and 3 bases from J, the junction kept 9 bases outside the gene matches. The CDR3 loop reads CASSDPAGGGYNEQFF. CDR3 DNA: TGTGCCAGTAGTGACCCGGCGGGGGGAGGCTACAATGAGCAGTTCTTC.

DNA for the CDR3: TGTGCCAGCAGCTCAACTGGGGGGCCGGGCTACACCTTC. Translation gives CASSSTGGPGYTF. V is TRBV5-6 and J is TRBJ1-2; the D gene is possibly TRBD1 (6 bases). V was pared by 3 bases and J by 8 bases, with 14 bases between. Germline CDR1 and CDR2: SGHDT and YYEEEE. The CDR3 consists of 13 residues.

This chain uses TRBV18 with TRBJ1-5, with D unclear. From germline, CDR1 is KGHSH and CDR2 LQKENI. V was trimmed by 2 bases and J by 4 bases, leaving 6 bases between them. The CDR3 has 13 amino acids. CDR3 coding DNA: TGTGCCAGCTCACCAGCAGGAAATCAGCCCCAGCATTTT. Translation gives CASSPAGNQPQHF.

The chain carries TRBV10-2 and TRBJ2-5, with a tentative D call TRBD1 (5 bases). The CDR3 consists of 14 residues. V was cut by 3 bases and J by 1 base, with 9 bases left in between. Germline CDR1 and CDR2: WSHSY and SAAADI. The CDR3 protein is CASSEPGIQETQYF. As DNA, the CDR3 is TGCGCCAGCAGTGAACCAGGGATCCAAGAGACCCAGTACTTC.

This clone was seen just once. This chain joins TRBV5-4 and TRBJ1-1, with 7 positions matching TRBD1. Germline values: CDR1 SGHNT, CDR2 YYREEE (reference sequence). This CDR3 is built from 14 residues. Germline trimming cut 6 bases from V and 3 bases from J; bases unmatched to any gene: 8. Here the CDR3 reads CASNPGTADTEAFF. CDR3 DNA: TGTGCCAGCAACCCTGGGACAGCAGACACTGAAGCTTTCTTT. Drawing the rest from reference TRBV5-4 and TRBJ1-1, the complete variable domain is ETGVTQSPTHLIKTRGQQVTLRCSSQSGHNTVSWYQQALGQGPQFIFQYYREEENGRGNFPPRFSGLQFPNYSSELNVNALELDDSALYLCASNPGTADTEAFFGQGTRLTVV.

The chain is built from TRBV28 and TRBJ2-7; D remains ambiguous. The germline V and J ends were trimmed by 3 bases and 4 bases, with 7 bases remaining between them. CDR3 size: 12 residues. Germline-derived CDR1 and CDR2 are MDHEN and SYDVKM. In DNA, the CDR3 is TGTGCCAGCAGTTTTGAGAAATACGAGCAGTACTTC. Its protein product is CASSFEKYEQYF.

V and J are TRBV4-2 and TRBJ1-1; D call uncertain. Germline-derived CDR1 and CDR2 are LGHNA and YNFKEQ. The CDR3 is made up of 18 amino acids. V was shortened by 2 bases and J by 0 bases, with 19 bases between the two germline ends. The CDR3 loop reads CASSQRNDLVFMNTEAFF. For the CDR3, the DNA is TGTGCCAGCAGCCAAAGAAATGATCTTGTTTTTATGAACACTGAAGCTTTCTTT.

This rearrangement joins TRBV11-3 to TRBJ2-7; 7 positions agree with TRBD2. This CDR3 region has 14 residues. Germline V gene data show CDR1 as SGHNT and CDR2 as YENEEA. The V segment lost 2 bases and the J segment 6 bases; nucleotides outside the gene matches: 7. The DNA of the CDR3 is TGTGCCAGCAGCTTAAACGGGGAGGGGTCCGAGCAGTACTTC. Protein product: CASSLNGEGSEQYF.

The rearrangement joins TRBV27 to TRBJ1-1, with no clear D. This CDR3 spans 13 amino acids. Between the trimmed V and J ends, which lost 5 bases and 7 bases, there was a span of 14 bases. Germline CDR1 MNHEY, CDR2 SMNVEV (reference sequence). The CDR3 DNA follows: TGTGCCAGCAGTCCCCGGGGTTACCTTGAAGCTTTCTTT. The encoded protein is CASSPRGYLEAFF.

V and J are TRBV11-2 and TRBJ2-1, with D possibly TRBD2 on 7 matching bases. Germline CDR1 and CDR2: SGHAT and FQNNGV. Trimming took off 5 bases at V and 12 bases at J, with 26 bases between the two ends. CDR3 size: 16 residues. CDR3 DNA sequence: TGTGCCAGCAGCGCCAGTGGCTGGGGGGGGGCTCGAGTGCAGTTCTTC. The encoded protein is CASSASGWGGARVQFF.

The V call is TRBV10-3, the J call TRBJ2-7; no definite D call. This CDR3 has 12 residues. The V gene's germline CDR1 is ENHRY and CDR2 SYGVKD. Trimming removed 0 bases at V and 3 bases at J, with 3 bases between. CDR3 coding DNA: TGTGCCATCAGTGAGTCCCACTACGAGCAGTACTTC. It specifies CAISESHYEQYF.

This chain uses TRBV5-1 with TRBJ1-2; no reliable D call. V was trimmed by 5 bases and J by 1 base, leaving 15 bases between them. There are 15 residues in the CDR3. Germline values: CDR1 SGHRS, CDR2 YFSETQ. The CDR3 DNA reads TGCGCCAGCAGTCCTTTTTACAGCCTTAACTATGGCTACACCTTC. Translated, it gives CASSPFYSLNYGYTF.

DNA of the CDR3: TGCGCCCGGGTAGGGATGGGGGGGAGAGATTACAATGAGCAGTTCTTC. It specifies CARVGMGGRDYNEQFF. The rearrangement uses TRBV23-1 and TRBJ2-1, with 7 positions matching TRBD2. TRBV23-1 is annotated as an ORF whose role is uncertain. The CDR3 is 16 amino acids. Trimming took 11 bases from V and 4 from J; bases not matched to a gene: 17.

This clone occurred once. The chain recombines TRBV25-1 with TRBJ1-1; D call uncertain. Germline CDR1 reads MGHDK; CDR2 reads SYGVNS. The CDR3 contains 12 residues. V was shortened by 3 bases and J by 3 bases, with 5 bases between the two germline ends. CDR3 sequence reads: CASSDRYTEAFF. Here the CDR3 DNA reads TGTGCCAGCAGTGATCGGTACACTGAAGCTTTCTTT.

The count of this clone is one. The chain carries TRBV29-1 and TRBJ1-1; 8 nucleotides line up with TRBD1. Per the germline V gene, CDR1 is SQVTM and CDR2 is ANQGSEA. Trimming at V came to 3 bases and at J to 1 base, leaving 4 bases not matched to a gene. The CDR3 loop spans 14 amino acids. CDR3 sequence: CSVDETGANTEAFF. CDR3 DNA sequence: TGCAGCGTTGACGAGACAGGGGCGAACACTGAAGCTTTCTTT.

For this clone: The identical CDR3 is also encoded by other nucleotide sequences in the sample. V and J are TRBV5-1 and TRBJ2-2; D unresolved. Trimming took off 1 base at V and 3 bases at J, with 4 bases between the two ends. The CDR3 extends over 13 amino acids. From germline, CDR1 is SGHRS and CDR2 YFSETQ. The CDR3, as DNA: TGCGCCAGCAGCTTGCGGGACACCGGGGAGCTGTTTTTT. Its translation is CASSLRDTGELFF.

This rearrangement joins TRBV5-1 to TRBJ2-7; 11 bases align to TRBD2. CDR3 length: 16 residues. Germline V gives CDR1 SGHRS, CDR2 YFSETQ. Trimming cost V 4 bases and J 3 bases; bases outside gene matches: 9. In DNA form, the CDR3 reads TGCGCCAGCAGCCTGGTGGGTACTAGCGGGAGCTACGAGCAGTACTTC. Translated: CASSLVGTSGSYEQYF.

The rearrangement uses TRBV1 and TRBJ2-7; the table's D call, TRBD2, has no DNA check behind it. TRBV1 is annotated as a pseudogene. The CDR3 runs to 14 residues. As DNA, the CDR3 is TGCACCAGCAGCCCGACTAGCGGGAGAGTCGAGCAGTACTTC. Residues: CTSSPTSGRVEQYF.

The V gene is TRBV7-3, the J gene TRBJ1-1; the D gene is possibly TRBD1 (6 bases). The germline V gene encodes CDR1 SGHTA and CDR2 FQGTGA. V was pared by 5 bases and J by 3 bases, with 10 bases between. This CDR3 has 13 residues. The CDR3 protein is CASSLKGDTEAFF. CDR3 in DNA: TGTGCCAGCAGCCTCAAGGGGGACACTGAAGCTTTCTTT. Full variable domain (outside the CDR3, taken from reference TRBV7-3 and TRBJ1-1): GAGVSQTPSNKVTEKGKYVELRCDPISGHTALYWYRQSLGQGPEFLIYFQGTGAADDSGLPNDRFFAVRPEGSVSTLKIQRTERGDSAVYLCASSLKGDTEAFFGQGTRLTVV.

The chain carries TRBV29-1 and TRBJ2-1; D perhaps matches TRBD2 (6 bases). Trimming took off 4 bases at V and 4 bases at J, with 14 bases between the two ends. Per the germline V gene, CDR1 is SQVTM and CDR2 is ANQGSEA. This CDR3 contains 14 residues. The CDR3 here is CSVGPGEVYNEQFF. CDR3 nucleotide sequence: TGCAGCGTTGGCCCGGGGGAGGTATACAATGAGCAGTTCTTC.

The CDR3 sequence is CASGLGGHNYGYTF. As DNA, the CDR3 is TGTGCTAGTGGTTTGGGGGGGCACAACTATGGCTACACCTTC. This chain uses TRBV12-5 with TRBJ1-2; D perhaps matches TRBD1 (6 bases). The V end lost 1 base, the J end lost 2 bases, and 8 bases lay between the germline ends. The CDR3 has 14 residues. CDR1 LGHNT and CDR2 FRNRAP come from the germline V gene.